This T cell receptor beta chain came from a study of blood T cell repertoires in COVID-19. Overall study context: Acute and convalescent COVID-19 specimens originated in the United States, Italy and Spain. In each case, the material was cDNA or gDNA derived from T cells, B-cell-depleted T cells, or PBMCs.

Per the study methods: Nucleated cell number was recorded as an estimate derived from reference gene primer amplification. TCRdb keeps only in-frame clones here, not all; method: immunoSEQ multiplex PCR. V and J calls and clone size are those listed in that table; D and trimming were worked out from the DNA. The sample holds more than 25,000 clones; 90% are singletons and the top ten take 1%. CDR1 SEHNR and CDR2 FQNEAQ come from the germline V gene (reference sequence). The CDR3 contains 13 residues. V lost 1 base to trimming and J lost 6 bases, with 6 bases between them. The rearrangement joins TRBV7-9 to TRBJ2-2; TRBD2 might be the D (6 bases). This TCR was recovered from a man between 65 and 85 years old with active or convalescent COVID-19. The sequenced sample was peripheral blood. Written as DNA, the CDR3 is TGTGCCAGCAGCTTAGGGGGGGCCGGGGAGCTGTTTTTT. This gives the protein CASSLGGAGELFF.